Described below is a single TCR beta chain sequence and its context. Its matching antigen is unknown. Library preparation (for TCRbeta) was performed with unique molecular identifiers. A single record per CDR3 protein comes from TCRdb applying MiXCR to the PCR reads. Altogether about 200,000 distinct CDR3 sequences are present, 8.4% being singletons, with the ten largest covering approximately 40%. The sample belongs to a study of T-cell reconstitution after alpha-beta-depleted transplantation in children. Study-level findings and limits: Newly made T cells mostly supplied T-cell counts and diversity one year after transplant. By about two months after transplant, alpha-beta T cells reportedly arose from several hundred graft clones that had expanded. High day-60 TCRbeta diversity in some patients came from surviving recipient T cells and thymic progenitors.

This clonotype was obtained from a male patient aged 2-15 years who had a stem cell transplant for acute myeloid leukemia, so the T cells may come from the graft donor. This specimen was PBMCs, mostly from graft donor cells, taken 360 days after TCRalphabeta/CD19-depleted stem cell transplant.

CDR3 in DNA: TGCGCCAGCAGCTTGGTCGGGACTAGCGGGAGATTTTACAATGAGCAGTTCTTC. The encoded protein is CASSLVGTSGRFYNEQFF. The chain uses TRBV5-1 and TRBJ2-1; 14 bases agree with TRBD2. J was trimmed by 4 bases and V by 0 bases; bases with no gene match: 6. This CDR3 region has 18 residues. Per germline, CDR1 SGHRS and CDR2 YFSETQ.